This TCR beta chain was found in a study of Ad26.COV2.S vaccination and SARS-CoV-2 variants. Indicated treatment: about 20 received Ad26.COV2.S at low or high dose, single or two shots; 5 received placebo; per-sample allocation not given. After the first vaccine or placebo injection, samples were drawn on day 63. Measured with immunoSEQ multiplex PCR; TCRdb has only the in-frame clones, and not every one. The sample includes about 330,000 clones, 90% of them seen just once. The source of this sequence is a person between 18 and 60 years old who received the Ad26.COV2.S COVID-19 vaccine or a placebo. The sequences come from peripheral blood, collected in a trial of Ad26.COV2.S vaccine versus placebo.

The CDR3 loop is CASDLSGANVLTF. The CDR3 DNA reads as TGTGCTAGTGACCTCTCTGGGGCCAACGTCCTGACTTTC. The rearrangement uses TRBV12-5 and TRBJ2-6; the D is unclear. The V gene's germline CDR1 is LGHNT and CDR2 FRNRAP. CDR3 length: 13 residues. The V end lost 7 bases, the J end lost 0 bases, and 4 bases lay between the germline ends.